A selection of T cell receptor beta chains follows, all from one sample in a study of vaccination and CD4 T cells after COVID-19. TCRdb analysed the PCR reads with MiXCR anew, one entry per CDR3 protein. This table has under 8,500 distinct CDR3 sequences, 30% to 40% appearing once. These receptors lack a known antigen. The sample was CD4+ T cells from blood, cultured in vitro. Receptors were obtained from a human donor in good health. The CDR3 runs from the conserved cysteine through the conserved F or W. The order of the fields is clone size, V gene, D gene, J gene, CDR3 length, CDR3 protein, CDR3 DNA. A D gene is named only where the DNA matches it firmly. Clone size appears in some rows only: once, few, many, or a class for an expanded clone.

NA	TRBV20-1	TRBD2	TRBJ2-1	18	CSARDYTSAYHSYNEQFF	TGCAGTGCTAGAGATTATACTAGCGCCTACCACTCCTACAATGAGCAGTTCTTC
NA	TRBV7-6	TRBD1	TRBJ2-2	18	CASSPTAQGASWAGELFF	TGTGCCAGCAGCCCAACAGCCCAGGGGGCGAGTTGGGCCGGGGAGCTGTTTTTT
NA	TRBV29-1	NA	TRBJ2-5	13	CSVEVDPMETQYF	TGCAGCGTTGAAGTCGACCCGATGGAGACCCAGTACTTC
medium-sized	TRBV20-1	TRBD1	TRBJ1-5	16	CSARDAGTGGSQPQHF	TGCAGTGCTAGAGATGCCGGGACAGGGGGCAGTCAGCCCCAGCATTTT
medium-sized	TRBV20-1	TRBD1	TRBJ1-2	15	CSARDLGQGKGGYTF	TGCAGTGCTAGGGATCTGGGACAGGGCAAAGGGGGCTACACCTTC
few	TRBV28	NA	TRBJ1-1	14	CASSLGARNTEAFF	TGTGCCAGCAGTCTAGGGGCGCGCAACACTGAAGCTTTCTTT
NA	TRBV20-1	TRBD1	TRBJ1-4	15	CSARQTGGTNEKLFF	TGCAGTGCTAGACAAACAGGGGGCACTAATGAAAAACTGTTTTTT
NA	TRBV7-2	NA	TRBJ1-2	11	CASSLVESYTF	TGTGCCAGCAGCTTAGTCGAGAGCTACACCTTC
NA	TRBV11-2	NA	TRBJ1-1	11	CASRFSTEAFF	TGTGCCAGCAGGTTCTCGACTGAAGCTTTCTTT
once	TRBV18	TRBD2	TRBJ2-5	15	CASSPLSGRVETQYF	TGTGCCAGCTCACCACTGAGCGGGAGGGTGGAGACCCAGTACTTC
NA	TRBV25-1	TRBD1	TRBJ2-3	13	CASSGTGRDTQYF	TGTGCCAGCAGTGGGACAGGGAGGGATACGCAGTATTTT
few	TRBV7-3	NA	TRBJ2-5	14	CASSPTGLQETQYF	TGTGCCAGCAGCCCTACAGGGCTCCAAGAGACCCAGTACTTC
NA	TRBV4-3	NA	TRBJ1-5	18	CASSQEYSTDYSNQPQHF	TGCGCCAGCAGCCAAGAATATTCGACAGACTATAGCAATCAGCCCCAGCATTTT
NA	TRBV20-1	NA	TRBJ2-5	16	CSQRAGVSRLLETQYF	TGCAGCCAAAGGGCAGGGGTATCACGCTTACTAGAGACCCAGTACTTC
medium-sized	TRBV6-5	NA	TRBJ1-2	15	CASSYSTDGVYGYTF	TGTGCCAGCAGTTACTCCACGGACGGAGTCTATGGCTACACCTTC
NA	TRBV25-1	NA	TRBJ1-6	13	CASSEQVFSPLHF	TGTGCCAGCAGTGAACAGGTTTTTTCACCCCTCCACTTT
NA	TRBV5-1	NA	TRBJ1-5	15	CASSLGGTSNQPQHF	TGCGCCAGCAGCTTGGGAGGTACTAGCAATCAGCCCCAGCATTTT
few	TRBV27	TRBD1	TRBJ2-7	13	CASIRQGSYEQYF	TGTGCCAGCATCCGACAGGGATCCTACGAGCAGTACTTC
NA	TRBV11-1	NA	TRBJ2-7	15	CASSLPGDPAYEQYF	TGTGCCAGCAGCTTACCGGGGGATCCCGCCTACGAGCAGTACTTC
NA	TRBV7-2	NA	TRBJ2-7	15	CASSRTWDTSYEQYF	TGTGCCAGCAGCCGCACCTGGGACACGTCCTACGAGCAGTACTTC
NA	TRBV28	TRBD1	TRBJ2-2	13	CASSRDSTGELFF	TGTGCCAGCAGCCGGGACAGCACCGGGGAGCTGTTTTTT
NA	TRBV7-9	NA	TRBJ1-1	15	CASSSGGGPNTEAFF	TGTGCCAGCAGCTCGGGGGGGGGCCCGAACACTGAAGCTTTCTTT
once	TRBV29-1	NA	TRBJ2-5	13	CSVEVVSGETQYF	TGCAGCGTTGAGGTAGTCTCGGGGGAGACCCAGTACTTC
once	TRBV28	NA	TRBJ2-7	12	CASSRDFYEQYF	TGTGCCAGCAGTCGGGACTTCTACGAGCAGTACTTC
NA	TRBV7-2	NA	TRBJ2-1	12	CASSLGYNEQFF	TGTGCCAGCAGCTTAGGGTACAATGAGCAGTTCTTC
NA	TRBV2	NA	TRBJ2-6	17	CASSEQGGGSGANVLTF	TGTGCCAGCAGTGAACAGGGGGGGGGATCCGGGGCCAACGTCCTGACTTTC
NA	TRBV5-8	TRBD1	TRBJ2-7	14	CASSLKQGGHEQYF	TGTGCCAGCAGCCTAAAACAGGGGGGCCACGAGCAGTACTTC
NA	TRBV7-9	NA	TRBJ1-3	17	CASSWPRGAASGNTIYF	TGTGCCAGCAGCTGGCCTCGGGGGGCTGCCTCTGGAAACACCATATATTTT
few	TRBV5-1	NA	TRBJ2-5	15	CASSLPLAAEETQYF	TGCGCCAGCAGCTTACCCTTAGCGGCAGAAGAGACCCAGTACTTC
NA	TRBV7-2	TRBD1	TRBJ1-1	13	CASSFGQESEAFF	TGTGCCAGCAGCTTTGGACAGGAGTCTGAAGCTTTCTTT
few	TRBV24-1	NA	TRBJ2-7	14	CATSDRGHPYEQYF	TGTGCCACCAGTGACCGGGGACATCCCTACGAGCAGTACTTC
NA	TRBV2	TRBD2	TRBJ2-3	15	CATYPGTSGTDTQYF	TGTGCCACTTACCCCGGGACTAGCGGCACAGATACGCAGTATTTT
NA	TRBV7-9	NA	TRBJ1-5	13	CASSLPSDQPQHF	TGTGCCAGCAGCTTACCTTCTGATCAGCCCCAGCATTTT
NA	TRBV20-1	TRBD1	TRBJ1-4	16	CSARTGGLWISEKLFF	TGCAGTGCTAGGACAGGGGGCTTATGGATATCGGAAAAACTGTTTTTT
NA	TRBV29-1	NA	TRBJ2-5	14	CSASRVGYQETQYF	TGCAGCGCCAGCCGGGTGGGGTATCAAGAGACCCAGTACTTC
few	TRBV5-1	NA	TRBJ1-5	13	CASSSEWGQPQHF	TGCGCCAGCAGCTCAGAATGGGGGCAGCCCCAGCATTTT
NA	TRBV20-1	NA	TRBJ2-1	12	CSAGQISSEQFF	TGCAGTGCTGGACAGATTAGCTCTGAGCAGTTCTTC
NA	TRBV5-4	NA	TRBJ2-3	15	CASTPTGGRQDTQYF	TGTGCCAGCACCCCCACAGGAGGGCGACAAGATACGCAGTATTTT
NA	TRBV19	NA	TRBJ2-7	13	CASSTSTGNKQYF	TGTGCCAGTAGTACCTCAACAGGGAACAAGCAGTACTTC
NA	TRBV6-1	NA	TRBJ1-2	16	CASSEAGRVWDDGYTF	TGTGCCAGCAGTGAAGCGGGAAGGGTTTGGGATGATGGCTACACCTTC
NA	TRBV19	NA	TRBJ2-1	14	CASSMDVGYNEQFF	TGTGCCAGTAGTATGGACGTGGGATACAATGAGCAGTTCTTC
NA	TRBV20-1	NA	TRBJ2-5	13	CSAPSVIQETQYF	TGCAGTGCCCCCTCGGTAATTCAAGAGACCCAGTACTTC
NA	TRBV27	NA	TRBJ2-6	18	CASRTTLSPQSGANVLTF	TGTGCCAGCAGGACGACACTAAGCCCCCAATCTGGGGCCAACGTCCTGACTTTC
NA	TRBV20-1	TRBD1	TRBJ1-4	12	CSALGQGEKLFF	TGCAGTGCTCTTGGACAGGGGGAGAAACTGTTTTTT
few	TRBV28	NA	TRBJ1-2	15	CASSTGGKAYYGYTF	TGTGCCAGCAGCACCGGGGGCAAGGCCTACTATGGCTACACCTTC
medium-sized	TRBV6-1	NA	TRBJ1-2	16	CASRRTRGSAGYGYTF	TGTGCCAGCAGGAGAACGCGGGGCAGCGCCGGCTATGGCTACACCTTC
NA	TRBV25-1	NA	TRBJ2-1	14	CASSGRSSYNEQFF	TGTGCCAGCAGTGGGCGGAGCTCCTACAATGAGCAGTTCTTC
few	TRBV20-1	NA	TRBJ2-1	14	CSASGSISYNEQFF	TGCAGTGCTAGCGGGAGCATTTCTTACAATGAGCAGTTCTTC
NA	TRBV29-1	NA	TRBJ1-1	12	CSVSSLATEASF	TGCAGCGTATCCAGCTTGGCCACTGAAGCTTCCTTT
NA	TRBV5-4	NA	TRBJ2-5	15	CASSLSPGPQETQYF	TGTGCCAGCAGCTTGTCCCCGGGACCCCAAGAGACCCAGTACTTC
NA	TRBV7-9	NA	TRBJ2-7	17	CASSVHEGSGQPYEQYF	TGTGCCAGCAGCGTCCATGAGGGGTCGGGGCAACCCTACGAGCAGTACTTC
few	TRBV7-9	NA	TRBJ2-1	12	CASSWNYNEQFF	TGTGCCAGCAGTTGGAACTACAATGAGCAGTTCTTC
NA	TRBV4-1	TRBD2	TRBJ2-7	14	CASLEGLAGVEQYF	TGCGCCAGCCTCGAGGGGCTAGCGGGAGTCGAGCAGTACTTC
few	TRBV7-2	TRBD1	TRBJ1-1	14	CASSFSQGTTEAFF	TGTGCCAGCAGCTTTTCACAGGGGACCACTGAAGCTTTCTTT
NA	TRBV20-1	TRBD2	TRBJ2-7	15	CSASVGTSGSHEQYF	TGCAGTGCTAGTGTAGGGACTAGCGGGAGCCACGAGCAGTACTTC
NA	TRBV19	TRBD1	TRBJ1-2	16	CASSIDPPDRFYGYTF	TGTGCCAGTAGTATAGATCCCCCGGACAGGTTCTATGGCTACACCTTC
few	TRBV6-5	NA	TRBJ2-7	15	CASSYALGQPVEQYF	TGTGCCAGCAGTTACGCTCTGGGGCAGCCTGTTGAGCAGTACTTC
NA	TRBV27	NA	TRBJ2-6	13	CASSPSGVNVLTF	TGTGCCAGCAGCCCCTCTGGGGTCAACGTCCTGACTTTC